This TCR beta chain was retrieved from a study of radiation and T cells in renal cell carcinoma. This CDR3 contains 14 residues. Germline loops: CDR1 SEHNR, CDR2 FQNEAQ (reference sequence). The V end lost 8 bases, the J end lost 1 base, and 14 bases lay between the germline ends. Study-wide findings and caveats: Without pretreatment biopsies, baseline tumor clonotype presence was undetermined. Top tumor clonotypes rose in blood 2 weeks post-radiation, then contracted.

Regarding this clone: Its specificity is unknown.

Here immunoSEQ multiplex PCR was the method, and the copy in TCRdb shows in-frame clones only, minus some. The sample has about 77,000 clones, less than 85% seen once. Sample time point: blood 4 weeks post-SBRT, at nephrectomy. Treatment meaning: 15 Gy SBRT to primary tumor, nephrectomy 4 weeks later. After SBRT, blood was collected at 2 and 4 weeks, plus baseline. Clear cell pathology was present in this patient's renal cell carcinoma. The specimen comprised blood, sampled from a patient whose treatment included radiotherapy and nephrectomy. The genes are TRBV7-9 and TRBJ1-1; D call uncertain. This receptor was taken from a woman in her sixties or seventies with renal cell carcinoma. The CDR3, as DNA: TGTGCCAGCCGACCGGGTAGTTGGAACACTGAAGCTTTCTTT. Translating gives CASRPGSWNTEAFF.